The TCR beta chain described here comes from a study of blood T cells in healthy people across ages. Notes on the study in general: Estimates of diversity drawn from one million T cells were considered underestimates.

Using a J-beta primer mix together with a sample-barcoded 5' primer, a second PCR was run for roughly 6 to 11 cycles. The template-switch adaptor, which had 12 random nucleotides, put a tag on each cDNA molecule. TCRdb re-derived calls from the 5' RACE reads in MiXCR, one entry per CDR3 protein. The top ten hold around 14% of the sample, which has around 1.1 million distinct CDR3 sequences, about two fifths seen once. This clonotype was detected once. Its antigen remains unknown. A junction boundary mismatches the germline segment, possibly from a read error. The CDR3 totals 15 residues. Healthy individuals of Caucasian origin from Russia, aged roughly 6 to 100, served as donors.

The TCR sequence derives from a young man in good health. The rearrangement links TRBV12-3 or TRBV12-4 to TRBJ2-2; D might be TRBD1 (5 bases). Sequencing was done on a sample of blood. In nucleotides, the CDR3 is TGTGCCGGCAGTTTAGGGCAGGGCTACACCGGGGAGCTGTTTTTT. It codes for CAGSLGQGYTGELFF.